This T cell receptor (beta chain) was profiled in a study of brain metastases from non-small cell lung cancer. Produced via immunoSEQ multiplex PCR; TCRdb's table is partial and in-frame only. The sample yields 15,000 or so clones, around four fifths seen once. Overall study results and limits: TCR repertoires overlapped largely between brain metastases and matched primaries. Brain metastases had lower T-cell infiltration than primary tumors. In 50% to 80% of brain metastases, T-cell clones were expanded compared with matched primary tumors.

In this sample, this clone turned up a few times. Its antigen is unknown. The CDR3 runs 14 residues. Germline trimming cut 6 bases from V and 7 bases from J; bases unmatched to any gene: 9. CDR1 SNHLY and CDR2 FYNNEI come from the germline V gene. The source is a donor at least 40 years old with non-small cell lung cancer. Material for sequencing was primary lung tumor tissue. The chain is built from TRBV2 and TRBJ2-1; 7 bases are shared with TRBD2. DNA of the CDR3: TGTGCCAGCAGGCCTGGCCTAGCGGTGAATGAGCAGTTCTTC. Protein sequence: CASRPGLAVNEQFF.